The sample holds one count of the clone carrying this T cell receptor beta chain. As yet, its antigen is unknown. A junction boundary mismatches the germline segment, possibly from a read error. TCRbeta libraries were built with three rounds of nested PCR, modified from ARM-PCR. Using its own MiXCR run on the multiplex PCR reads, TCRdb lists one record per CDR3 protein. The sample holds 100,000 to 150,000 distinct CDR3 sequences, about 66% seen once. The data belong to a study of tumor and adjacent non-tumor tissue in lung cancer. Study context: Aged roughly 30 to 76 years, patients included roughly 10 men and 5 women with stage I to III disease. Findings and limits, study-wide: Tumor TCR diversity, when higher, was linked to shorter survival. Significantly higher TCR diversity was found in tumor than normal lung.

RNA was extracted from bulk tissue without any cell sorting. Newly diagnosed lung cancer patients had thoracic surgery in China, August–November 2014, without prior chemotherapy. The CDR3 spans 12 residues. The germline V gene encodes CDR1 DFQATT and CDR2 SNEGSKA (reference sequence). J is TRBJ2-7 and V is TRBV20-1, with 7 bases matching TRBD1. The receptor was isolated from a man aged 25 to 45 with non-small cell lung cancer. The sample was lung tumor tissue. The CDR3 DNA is TGCAGTGGTAGTAGGGGGCTCTACGAGCAGTATTTC. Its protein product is CSGSRGLYEQYF.